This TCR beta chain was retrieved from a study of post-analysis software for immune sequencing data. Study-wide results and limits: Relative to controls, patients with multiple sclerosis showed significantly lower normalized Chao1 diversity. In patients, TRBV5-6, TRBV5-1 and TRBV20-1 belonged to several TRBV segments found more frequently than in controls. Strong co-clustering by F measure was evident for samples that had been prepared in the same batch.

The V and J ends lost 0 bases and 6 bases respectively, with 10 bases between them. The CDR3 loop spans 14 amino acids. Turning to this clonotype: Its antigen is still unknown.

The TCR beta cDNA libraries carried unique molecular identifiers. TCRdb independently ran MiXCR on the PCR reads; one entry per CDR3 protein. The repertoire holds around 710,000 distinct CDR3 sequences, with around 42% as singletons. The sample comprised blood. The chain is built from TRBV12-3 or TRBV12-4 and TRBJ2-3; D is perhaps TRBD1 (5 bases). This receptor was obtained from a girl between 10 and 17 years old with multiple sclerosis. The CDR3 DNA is TGTGCCAGCAGTTTAGCTCTGGGGCTGGATACGCAGTATTTT. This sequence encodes CASSLALGLDTQYF.